Each of the 3 T cell receptor beta chains below was sequenced from the same sample in a study of blood T cell repertoires in COVID-19. The assay was immunoSEQ multiplex PCR, and TCRdb's table has in-frame clones only and misses some. The sample has fewer than 250,000 clones, 88% seen once. The specimen was peripheral blood. The receptors stem from a man between 65 and 85 years old with acute or convalescent COVID-19.

J is TRBJ2-7 and V is TRBV7-9, with D possibly being TRBD2 (6 bases). Germline CDR1 reads SEHNR; CDR2 reads FQNEAQ (reference sequence). Trimming cost V 5 bases and J 3 bases, with 14 bases left between them. This CDR3 is 14 amino acids long. This CDR3 is CASSLPGLLYEQYF. The CDR3 DNA follows: TGTGCCAGCAGCCTCCCGGGACTCCTCTACGAGCAGTACTTC.

V and J are TRBV11-3 and TRBJ2-7, with D possibly matching TRBD2 (6 bases). The germline V and J ends were trimmed by 5 bases and 6 bases, with 17 bases remaining between them. The CDR3 extends over 14 amino acids. Germline V gives CDR1 SGHNT, CDR2 YENEEA. The CDR3 DNA sequence: TGTGCCAGCAGCCGGGACTCAGAGTGGGGCGAGCAGTACTTC. It encodes CASSRDSEWGEQYF.

This clone was recorded once. V gene TRBV3-1 (or the pseudogene TRBV3-2) combines with J gene TRBJ1-1; TRBD1 might be the D (5 bases). V was trimmed by 4 bases and J by 0 bases, leaving 12 bases between them. CDR3 length: 15 residues. Germline V gene sequence: CDR1 LGHDT, CDR2 YNNKEL (reference sequence). The CDR3 DNA reads TGTGCCAGCAGCCTCCAGGGCACCCTGAACACTGAAGCTTTCTTT. It is translated as CASSLQGTLNTEAFF.